This TCR beta chain was sequenced during a study of T cell responses to AZD1222 COVID-19 vaccine. Data came from immunoSEQ multiplex PCR; TCRdb stores just in-frame clones and leaves some out. Of 130,000 or so clones in the sample, roughly 94% were seen once. CDR1 and CDR2 from the germline V gene are LNHDA and SQIVND (reference sequence). Trimming removed 6 bases from V and 0 bases from J, with 9 bases in between. The CDR3 consists of 14 residues. The chain recombines TRBV19 with TRBJ1-3; tentative D call: TRBD1 (6 bases). The sequencing used peripheral blood, collected on day 0 of AZD1222 vaccination. This TCR was recovered from an adult in good health. The CDR3 spells CASRQGLSGNTIYF. For the CDR3, the DNA is TGTGCCAGTAGACAGGGACTCTCTGGAAACACCATATATTTT.